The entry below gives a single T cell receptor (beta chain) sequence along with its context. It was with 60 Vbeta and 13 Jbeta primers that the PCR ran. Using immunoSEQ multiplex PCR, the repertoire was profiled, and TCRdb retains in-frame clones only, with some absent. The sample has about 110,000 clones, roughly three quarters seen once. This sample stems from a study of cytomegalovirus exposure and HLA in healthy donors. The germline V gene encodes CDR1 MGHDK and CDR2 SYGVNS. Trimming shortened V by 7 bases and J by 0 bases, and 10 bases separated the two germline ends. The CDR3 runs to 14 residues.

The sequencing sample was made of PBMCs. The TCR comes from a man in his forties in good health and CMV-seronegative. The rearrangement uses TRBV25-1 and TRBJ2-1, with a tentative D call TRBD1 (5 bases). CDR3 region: CASKEDSSYNEQFF. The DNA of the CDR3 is TGTGCCAGCAAGGAAGACAGCTCCTACAATGAGCAGTTCTTC.